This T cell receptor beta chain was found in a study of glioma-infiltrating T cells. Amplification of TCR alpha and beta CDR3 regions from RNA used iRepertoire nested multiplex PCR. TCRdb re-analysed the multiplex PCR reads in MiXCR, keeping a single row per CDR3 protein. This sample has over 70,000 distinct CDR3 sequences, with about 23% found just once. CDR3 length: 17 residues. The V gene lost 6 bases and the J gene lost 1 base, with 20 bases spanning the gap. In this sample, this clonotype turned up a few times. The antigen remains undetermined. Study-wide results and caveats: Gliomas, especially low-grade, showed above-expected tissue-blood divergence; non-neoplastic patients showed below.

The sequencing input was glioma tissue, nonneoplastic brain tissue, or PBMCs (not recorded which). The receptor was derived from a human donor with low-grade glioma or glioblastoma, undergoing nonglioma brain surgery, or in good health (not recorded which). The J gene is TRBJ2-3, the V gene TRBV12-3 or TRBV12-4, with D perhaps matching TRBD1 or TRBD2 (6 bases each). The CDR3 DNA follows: TGTGCCAGCAGACACGACGTCTGGGGGGCTGGCACAGATACGCAGTATTTT. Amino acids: CASRHDVWGAGTDTQYF.